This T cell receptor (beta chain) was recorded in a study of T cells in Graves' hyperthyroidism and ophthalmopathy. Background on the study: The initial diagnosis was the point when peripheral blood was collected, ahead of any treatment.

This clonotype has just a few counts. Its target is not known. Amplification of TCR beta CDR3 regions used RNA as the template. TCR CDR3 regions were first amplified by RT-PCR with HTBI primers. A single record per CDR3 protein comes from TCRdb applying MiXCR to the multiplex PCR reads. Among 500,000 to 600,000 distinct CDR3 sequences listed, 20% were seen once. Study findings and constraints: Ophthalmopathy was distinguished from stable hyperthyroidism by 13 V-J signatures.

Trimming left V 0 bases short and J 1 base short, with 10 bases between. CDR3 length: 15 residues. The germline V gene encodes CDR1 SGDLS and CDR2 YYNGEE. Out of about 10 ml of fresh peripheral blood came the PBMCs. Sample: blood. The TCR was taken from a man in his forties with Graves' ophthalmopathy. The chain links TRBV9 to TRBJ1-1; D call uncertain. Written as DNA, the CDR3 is TGTGCCAGCAGCGTAGTGATGGATGGGAACACTGAAGCTTTCTTT. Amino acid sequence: CASSVVMDGNTEAFF. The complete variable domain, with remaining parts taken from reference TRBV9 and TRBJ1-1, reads DSGVTQTPKHLITATGQRVTLRCSPRSGDLSVYWYQQSLDQGLQFLIQYYNGEERAKGNILERFSAQQFPDLHSELNLSSLELGDSALYFCASSVVMDGNTEAFFGQGTRLTVV.